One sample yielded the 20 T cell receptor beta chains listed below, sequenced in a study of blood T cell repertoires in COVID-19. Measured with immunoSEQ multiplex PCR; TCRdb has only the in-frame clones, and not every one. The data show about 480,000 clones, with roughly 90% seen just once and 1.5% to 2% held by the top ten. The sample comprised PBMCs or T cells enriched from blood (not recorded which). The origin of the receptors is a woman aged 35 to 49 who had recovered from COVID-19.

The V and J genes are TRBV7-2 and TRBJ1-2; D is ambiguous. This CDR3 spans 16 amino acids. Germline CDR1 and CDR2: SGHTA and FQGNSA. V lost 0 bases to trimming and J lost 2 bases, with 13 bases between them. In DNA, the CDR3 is TGTGCCAGCAGCTTAGCCCTGATGAGGAAAAACTATGGCTACACCTTC. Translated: CASSLALMRKNYGYTF.

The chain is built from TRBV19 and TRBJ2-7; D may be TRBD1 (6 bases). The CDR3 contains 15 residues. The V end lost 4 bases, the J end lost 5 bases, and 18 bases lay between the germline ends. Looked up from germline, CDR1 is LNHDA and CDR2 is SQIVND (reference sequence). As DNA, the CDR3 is TGTGCCAGTAGTAGGGGGCTGGGAAGGACCCACGAGCAGTACTTC. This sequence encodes CASSRGLGRTHEQYF.

The CDR3 nucleotides are TGCGCCAGCTCGAACTCAGGGGGAAACACCGGGGAGCTGTTTTTT. It yields the protein CASSNSGGNTGELFF. The rearrangement uses TRBV10-2 and TRBJ2-2; 7 bases align to TRBD1. Germline loops: CDR1 WSHSY, CDR2 SAAADI. This CDR3 is built from 15 residues. V lost 8 bases to trimming and J lost 2 bases; unmatched junction nucleotides: 8.

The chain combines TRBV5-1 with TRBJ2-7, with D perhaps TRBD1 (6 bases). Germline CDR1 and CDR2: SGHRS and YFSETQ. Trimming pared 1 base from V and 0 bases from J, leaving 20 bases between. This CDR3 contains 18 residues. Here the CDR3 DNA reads TGCGCCAGCAGCTTGTCGGTCTGGACAGACGTCAGCTCCTACGAGCAGTACTTC. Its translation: CASSLSVWTDVSSYEQYF.

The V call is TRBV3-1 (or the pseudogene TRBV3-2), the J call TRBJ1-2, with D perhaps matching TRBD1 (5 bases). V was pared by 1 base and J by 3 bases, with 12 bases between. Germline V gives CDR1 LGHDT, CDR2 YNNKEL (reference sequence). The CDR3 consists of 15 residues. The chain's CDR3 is CASSQGAARDYGYTF. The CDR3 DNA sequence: TGTGCCAGCAGCCAAGGGGCAGCCAGGGACTATGGCTACACCTTC.

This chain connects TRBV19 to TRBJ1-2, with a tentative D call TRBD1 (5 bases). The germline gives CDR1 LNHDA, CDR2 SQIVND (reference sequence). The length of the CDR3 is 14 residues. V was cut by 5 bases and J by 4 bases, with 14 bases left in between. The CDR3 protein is CASSGWTPTYGYTF. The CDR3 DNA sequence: TGTGCCAGTAGTGGATGGACACCCACCTATGGCTACACCTTC.

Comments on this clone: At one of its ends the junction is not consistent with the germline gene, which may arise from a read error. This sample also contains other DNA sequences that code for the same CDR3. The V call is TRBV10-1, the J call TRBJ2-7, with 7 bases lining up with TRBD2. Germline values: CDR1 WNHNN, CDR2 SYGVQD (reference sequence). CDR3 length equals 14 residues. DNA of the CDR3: TGCGCCAGCAGTGGGGGACTACGAGCCTACGAGCAGTACTTT. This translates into CASSGGLRAYEQYF.

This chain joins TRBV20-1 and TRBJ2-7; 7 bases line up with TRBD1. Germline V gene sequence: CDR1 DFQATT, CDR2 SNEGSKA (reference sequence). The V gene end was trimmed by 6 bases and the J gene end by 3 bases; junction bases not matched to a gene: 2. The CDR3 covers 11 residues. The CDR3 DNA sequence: TGCAGTGCCGACAGGGTCTACGAGCAGTACTTC. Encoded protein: CSADRVYEQYF.

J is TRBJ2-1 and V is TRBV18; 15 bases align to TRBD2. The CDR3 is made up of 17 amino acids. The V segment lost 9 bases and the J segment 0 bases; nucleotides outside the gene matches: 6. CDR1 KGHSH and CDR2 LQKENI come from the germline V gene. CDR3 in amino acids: CASSWTSGRASYNEQFF. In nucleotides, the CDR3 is TGTGCCAGTTCTTGGACTAGCGGGAGGGCCTCCTACAATGAGCAGTTCTTC.

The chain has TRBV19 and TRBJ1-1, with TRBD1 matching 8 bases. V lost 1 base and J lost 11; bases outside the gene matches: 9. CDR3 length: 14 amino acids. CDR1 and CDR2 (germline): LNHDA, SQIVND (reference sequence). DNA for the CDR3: TGTGCCAGTAGTATAGGTGGACAGGGAGATTTGGCTTTCTTT. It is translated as CASSIGGQGDLAFF.

As DNA, the CDR3 is TGCGCCAGCAGCCCCGGACTAGAGTTGAGCCAAGAGACCCAGTACTTC. This sequence encodes CASSPGLELSQETQYF. This chain uses TRBV4-1 with TRBJ2-5, with 7 bases that match TRBD2. The V gene end was trimmed by 4 bases and the J gene end by 1 base; junction bases not matched to a gene: 9. Germline V lookup: CDR1 MGHRA, CDR2 YSYEKL. The CDR3 consists of 16 residues.

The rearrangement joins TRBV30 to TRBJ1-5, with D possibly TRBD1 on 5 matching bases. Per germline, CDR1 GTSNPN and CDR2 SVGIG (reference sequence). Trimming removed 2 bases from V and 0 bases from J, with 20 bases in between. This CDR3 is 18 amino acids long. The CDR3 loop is CAWSRAGLGIGSNQPQHF. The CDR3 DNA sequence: TGTGCCTGGAGTAGGGCAGGGTTAGGGATAGGTAGCAATCAGCCCCAGCATTTT.

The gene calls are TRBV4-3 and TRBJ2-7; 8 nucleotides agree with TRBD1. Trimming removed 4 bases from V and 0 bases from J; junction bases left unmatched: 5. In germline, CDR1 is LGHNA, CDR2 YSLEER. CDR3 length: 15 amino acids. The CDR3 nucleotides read TGCGCCAGCAGCCCCGGGCAGGGGGCCTCCTACGAGCAGTACTTC. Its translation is CASSPGQGASYEQYF.

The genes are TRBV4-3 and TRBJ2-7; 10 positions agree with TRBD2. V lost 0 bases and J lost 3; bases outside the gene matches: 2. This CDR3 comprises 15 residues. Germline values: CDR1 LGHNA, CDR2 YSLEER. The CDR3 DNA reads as TGCGCCAGCAGCCAAGAGGGGACTAGCGTCTACGAGCAGTACTTC. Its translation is CASSQEGTSVYEQYF.

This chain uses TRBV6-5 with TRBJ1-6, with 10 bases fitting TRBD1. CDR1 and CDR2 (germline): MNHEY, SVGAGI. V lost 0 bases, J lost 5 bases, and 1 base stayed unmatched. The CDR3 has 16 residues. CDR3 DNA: TGTGCCAGCAGTTACTCGGGACAGGGGAATAATTCACCCCTCCACTTT. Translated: CASSYSGQGNNSPLHF.

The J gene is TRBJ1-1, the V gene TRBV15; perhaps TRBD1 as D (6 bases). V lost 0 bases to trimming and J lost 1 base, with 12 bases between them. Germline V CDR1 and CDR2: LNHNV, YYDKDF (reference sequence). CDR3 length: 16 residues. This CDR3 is CATSRDPGTSNTEAFF. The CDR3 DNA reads TGTGCCACCAGCAGAGACCCCGGGACATCGAACACTGAAGCTTTCTTT. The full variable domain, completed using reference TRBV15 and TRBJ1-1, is DAMVIQNPRYQVTQFGKPVTLSCSQTLNHNVMYWYQQKSSQAPKLLFHYYDKDFNNEADTPDNFQSRRPNTSFCFLDIRSPGLGDTAMYLCATSRDPGTSNTEAFFGQGTRLTVV.

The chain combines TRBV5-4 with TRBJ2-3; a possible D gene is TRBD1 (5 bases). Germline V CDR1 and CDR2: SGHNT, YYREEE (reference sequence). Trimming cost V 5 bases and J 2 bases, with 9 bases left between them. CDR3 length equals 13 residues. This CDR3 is CASSPQVTDTQYF. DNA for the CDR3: TGTGCCAGCAGTCCACAGGTCACAGATACGCAGTATTTT.

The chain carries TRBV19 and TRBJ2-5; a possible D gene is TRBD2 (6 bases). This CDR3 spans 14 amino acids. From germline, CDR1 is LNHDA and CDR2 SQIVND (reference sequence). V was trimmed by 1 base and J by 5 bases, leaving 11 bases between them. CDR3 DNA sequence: TGTGCCAGTAGTATAGGGTGGAGGGATGAGACCCAGTACTTC. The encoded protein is CASSIGWRDETQYF.

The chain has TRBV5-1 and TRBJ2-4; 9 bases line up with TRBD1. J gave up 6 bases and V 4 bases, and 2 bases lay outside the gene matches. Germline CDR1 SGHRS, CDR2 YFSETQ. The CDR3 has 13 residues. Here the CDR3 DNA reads TGCGCCAGCAGCCCGGGACAGGGAAACATTCAGTACTTC. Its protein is CASSPGQGNIQYF.

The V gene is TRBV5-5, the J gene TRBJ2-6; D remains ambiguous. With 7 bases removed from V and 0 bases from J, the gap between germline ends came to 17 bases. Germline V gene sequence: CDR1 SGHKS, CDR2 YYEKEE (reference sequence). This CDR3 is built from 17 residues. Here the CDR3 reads CASFQDPRPSGANVLTF. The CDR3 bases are TGTGCCAGCTTTCAGGATCCCCGTCCCTCTGGGGCCAACGTCCTGACTTTC.